The 27 T cell receptor beta chains below were found in one sample sequenced in a study of blood T cell repertoires in COVID-19. This table comes from immunoSEQ multiplex PCR, and its TCRdb copy is limited to in-frame clones, with some not included. The table has about 87,000 clones, under 85% seen once; the top ten hold 2% to 2.5%. Sequences were obtained from peripheral blood. These receptor sequences come from a woman between 65 and 79 years old with acute or convalescent COVID-19.

This chain uses TRBV5-1 with TRBJ1-2; TRBD1 aligns across 8 bases. The CDR3 consists of 15 residues. V lost 0 bases and J lost 8; bases outside the gene matches: 9. Per the germline V gene, CDR1 is SGHRS and CDR2 is YFSETQ. Here the CDR3 DNA reads TGCGCCAGCAGCTTGGATCCAGGGGGCGGGCAGGGCTACACCTTC. It is translated as CASSLDPGGGQGYTF.

The chain joins TRBV5-4 to TRBJ1-1; D gene unclear. Trimming cost V 4 bases and J 7 bases, with 8 bases left between them. The CDR3 loop spans 11 amino acids. Germline V gene sequence: CDR1 SGHNT, CDR2 YYREEE (reference sequence). CDR3 in DNA: TGTGCCAGCAGCGCCTACAGTGAAGCTTTCTTT. It codes for CASSAYSEAFF.

In DNA form, the CDR3 reads TGTGCCAGCAGCAAACAGGGGGCTTTCAATGAGCAGTTCTTC. Translating gives CASSKQGAFNEQFF. J is TRBJ2-1 and V is TRBV6-5; 9 nucleotides match TRBD1. CDR3 size: 14 residues. Germline V gene lookup returns CDR1 MNHEY and CDR2 SVGAGI. V dropped 6 bases and J dropped 6; count of bases not matched to a gene: 6.

V is TRBV2 and J is TRBJ1-6, with D perhaps matching TRBD1 (5 bases). This CDR3 has 13 amino acids. The germline CDR1 and CDR2 sequences are SNHLY and FYNNEI. The V end lost 6 bases, the J end lost 10 bases, and 13 bases lay between the germline ends. This CDR3 is CASSKGWTSPLHF. The CDR3 bases are TGTGCCAGCAGCAAAGGGTGGACATCACCCCTCCACTTT. Full variable domain (remainder filled in from reference TRBV2 and TRBJ1-6): EPEVTQTPSHQVTQMGQEVILRCVPISNHLYFYWYRQILGQKVEFLVSFYNNEISEKSEIFDDQFSVERPDGSNFTLKIRSTKLEDSAMYFCASSKGWTSPLHFGNGTRLTVT.

This clone was observed a single time. The rearrangement links TRBV3-1 (or the pseudogene TRBV3-2) to TRBJ1-1; D unresolved. There are 12 residues in the CDR3. Looked up from germline, CDR1 is LGHDT and CDR2 is YNNKEL (reference sequence). V dropped 7 bases and J dropped 4 bases, with 10 bases sitting between them. CDR3 bases: TGTGCCAGCAAAGGCGAGGGCACTGAAGCTTTCTTT. Its protein is CASKGEGTEAFF.

This sequence joins TRBV5-6 and TRBJ2-7; possibly TRBD2 for D (6 bases). Germline V CDR1 and CDR2: SGHDT, YYEEEE. The CDR3 loop spans 13 amino acids. Trimming pared 2 bases from V and 3 bases from J, leaving 9 bases between. The CDR3 nucleotides are TGTGCCAGCAGCTTTGACGGGGGCTACGAGCAGTACTTC. It specifies CASSFDGGYEQYF.

This chain connects TRBV27 to TRBJ1-1; maybe TRBD1 (6 bases). Germline CDR1 and CDR2: MNHEY and SMNVEV (reference sequence). This CDR3 is built from 12 residues. With 6 bases removed from V and 5 bases from J, the gap between germline ends came to 10 bases. CDR3 protein: CASRFRGTEAFF. The DNA of the CDR3 is TGTGCCAGCAGGTTCAGGGGTACTGAAGCTTTCTTT.

V and J are TRBV30 and TRBJ2-7, with 7 bases that match TRBD1. CDR3 length: 12 amino acids. CDR1 is GTSNPN and CDR2 is SVGIG in the germline V gene (reference sequence). The J segment lost 7 bases and the V segment lost 4 bases, leaving 7 bases of the junction unmatched. The CDR3 bases are TGTGCCTGGAATCTCCAGGGGGAAGAGCAGTACTTC. It specifies CAWNLQGEEQYF.

The table lists this clone with a few counts. V and J are TRBV11-2 and TRBJ2-1, with 7 positions matching TRBD2. Germline trimming cut 4 bases from V and 6 bases from J; bases unmatched to any gene: 9. Germline V CDR1 and CDR2: SGHAT, FQNNGV. This CDR3 is 15 amino acids long. The CDR3 DNA is TGTGCCAGCAGCTCGTTAGCGGGTAGGAGCAATGAGCAGTTCTTC. Amino acids: CASSSLAGRSNEQFF.

Only one count was recorded for this clone. The chain recombines TRBV6-5 with TRBJ2-7; 9 bases line up with TRBD1. Germline V gene sequence: CDR1 MNHEY, CDR2 SVGAGI. J gave up 5 bases and V 6 bases, and 8 bases lay outside the gene matches. The CDR3 runs 14 residues. In DNA form, the CDR3 reads TGTGCCAGCAGCTCCGGGACAGGGAACCACGAGCAGTACTTC. Encoded protein: CASSSGTGNHEQYF.

This clone was counted a few times. The V and J genes are TRBV7-8 and TRBJ1-5, with D unresolved. The germline gives CDR1 SGHVS, CDR2 FQNEAQ. This CDR3 region has 14 residues. Trimming pared 1 base from V and 8 bases from J, leaving 12 bases between. The CDR3 DNA reads as TGTGCCAGCAGCTTAGGCTCGGGAAATAAGCCCCAGCATTTT. Translating gives CASSLGSGNKPQHF.

This chain joins TRBV7-2 and TRBJ1-4; D is possibly TRBD1 (5 bases). The CDR3 length is 14 residues. Trimming removed 2 bases at V and 8 bases at J, with 12 bases between. Germline CDR1 SGHTA, CDR2 FQGNSA. CDR3 sequence (DNA): TGTGCCAGCAGCTTAAGTCAGGGTACCGAAAAACTGTTTTTT. Protein sequence: CASSLSQGTEKLFF.

This clone was found a few times. The genes are TRBV4-1 and TRBJ1-5; D gene ambiguous. CDR1 MGHRA and CDR2 YSYEKL come from the germline V gene. This CDR3 has 15 residues. V was pared by 3 bases and J by 1 base, with 10 bases between. For the CDR3, the DNA is TGCGCCAGCAGCCAGCCGTGGGCCAGCAATCAGCCCCAGCATTTT. Protein sequence: CASSQPWASNQPQHF.

J is TRBJ1-2 and V is TRBV5-5; a weak D match, TRBD1 (5 bases). Trimming removed 1 base from V and 4 bases from J, with 14 bases in between. CDR3 length equals 15 residues. Germline-derived CDR1 and CDR2 are SGHKS and YYEKEE (reference sequence). The CDR3 protein is CASSLQGKSGYGYTF. The DNA of the CDR3 is TGTGCCAGCAGCTTGCAGGGAAAAAGTGGCTATGGCTACACCTTC. The whole variable domain, filled in from reference TRBV5-5 and TRBJ1-2, reads DAGVTQSPTHLIKTRGQQVTLRCSPISGHKSVSWYQQVLGQGPQFIFQYYEKEERGRGNFPDRFSARQFPNYSSELNVNALLLGDSALYLCASSLQGKSGYGYTFGSGTRLTVV.

For the CDR3, the DNA is TGTGCCAGCAGCTTAGCGCGGGACCGGGATGGGTACTTC. As protein: CASSLARDRDGYF. V and J are TRBV7-2 and TRBJ2-4, with D possibly being TRBD2 (6 bases). Trimming cost V 0 bases and J 15 bases, with 15 bases left between them. CDR1 and CDR2 from the germline V gene are SGHTA and FQGNSA. The CDR3 runs 13 residues. Variable domain in full (rest from reference TRBV7-2 and TRBJ2-4): GAGVSQSPSNKVTEKGKDVELRCDPISGHTALYWYRQSLGQGLEFLIYFQGNSAPDKSGLPSDRFSAERTGGSVSTLTIQRTQQEDSAVYLCASSLARDRDGYFGAGTRLSVL.

The rearrangement links TRBV5-1 to TRBJ1-1; D is unclear. Per germline, CDR1 SGHRS and CDR2 YFSETQ. V lost 4 bases and J 4 bases, leaving 11 bases between the germline ends. The length of the CDR3 is 13 residues. CDR3 in DNA: TGCGCCAGCAGCGACGCGCGGATCACTGAAGCTTTCTTT. This translates into CASSDARITEAFF.

CDR3 in amino acids: CASNPLGQGYGYTF. DNA of the CDR3: TGTGCCAGCAACCCCCTGGGACAGGGCTATGGCTACACCTTC. V and J are TRBV27 and TRBJ1-2; TRBD1 aligns across 9 bases. Germline CDR1 MNHEY, CDR2 SMNVEV (reference sequence). V trimming: 7 bases; J trimming: 4 bases; junction bases outside the gene matches: 7. CDR3 length: 14 amino acids.

This clone was counted a single time. V and J are TRBV5-1 and TRBJ2-3; maybe TRBD1 (5 bases). The CDR3 loop spans 15 amino acids. CDR1 and CDR2 (germline): SGHRS, YFSETQ. V lost 0 bases, J lost 0 bases, and 8 bases lay in between. The CDR3 is CASSLGQTSTDTQYF. CDR3 DNA: TGCGCCAGCAGCTTGGGACAGACTAGCACAGATACGCAGTATTTT.

The genes are TRBV6-1 and TRBJ1-2, with D perhaps TRBD1 (5 bases). The CDR3 has 18 amino acids. The germline V gene encodes CDR1 MNHNS and CDR2 SASEGT. Trimming shortened V by 1 base and J by 6 bases, and 24 bases separated the two germline ends. The CDR3 is CASSEVAGSLWGEDGYTF. CDR3 DNA sequence: TGTGCCAGCAGTGAAGTTGCAGGGTCTCTTTGGGGGGAAGATGGCTACACCTTC.

This clone appeared a few times. The chain employs TRBV15 and TRBJ2-7; D remains ambiguous. Germline V gene lookup returns CDR1 LNHNV and CDR2 YYDKDF (reference sequence). This CDR3 has 14 amino acids. Trimming left V 0 bases short and J 3 bases short, with 9 bases between. In nucleotides, the CDR3 is TGTGCCACCAGCAGAGATAGTGGGCGCTACGAGCAGTACTTC. This sequence encodes CATSRDSGRYEQYF.

J is TRBJ2-2 and V is TRBV19; 8 nucleotides align to TRBD1. This CDR3 is 17 amino acids long. The V gene end was trimmed by 0 bases and the J gene end by 4 bases; junction bases not matched to a gene: 7. The V gene's germline CDR1 is LNHDA and CDR2 SQIVND (reference sequence). The CDR3 region is CASSIDRTGSGTGELFF. In DNA form, the CDR3 reads TGTGCCAGTAGTATAGACCGGACAGGGTCCGGCACCGGGGAGCTGTTTTTT.

V and J are TRBV6-5 and TRBJ2-7, with 8 bases aligning to TRBD1. J was trimmed by 2 bases and V by 8 bases; bases with no gene match: 11. The germline V gene has CDR1 MNHEY and CDR2 SVGAGI. CDR3 length: 15 residues. The CDR3 nucleotides read TGTGCCAGCTATGGAATCGGACAGGGTGCCTACGAGCAGTACTTC. Translating it yields CASYGIGQGAYEQYF.

V and J are TRBV6-5 and TRBJ1-2, with TRBD1 matching over 10 bases. Germline V gene lookup returns CDR1 MNHEY and CDR2 SVGAGI. With V trimmed by 8 bases and J by 7 bases, 13 bases remained unmatched. CDR3 length equals 15 residues. The CDR3 DNA sequence: TGTGCCAGCCGGGACAGGGGATTCCTACCGGTTGGCTACACCTTC. Its translation is CASRDRGFLPVGYTF.

The chain employs TRBV30 and TRBJ2-2; 8 bases match TRBD1. The length of the CDR3 is 12 residues. CDR1 and CDR2 from the germline V gene are GTSNPN and SVGIG (reference sequence). Trimming cost V 8 bases and J 6 bases; bases outside gene matches: 5. The CDR3 protein is CALTRGPGELFF. The CDR3 DNA follows: TGTGCCCTCACCAGGGGGCCCGGGGAGCTGTTTTTT. Supplemented by reference TRBV30 and TRBJ2-2, the full variable domain reads SQTIHQWPATLVQPVGSPLSLECTVEGTSNPNLYWYRQAAGRGLQLLFYSVGIGQISSEVPQNLSASRPQDRQFILSSKKLLLSDSGFYLCALTRGPGELFFGEGSRLTVL.

The rearrangement joins TRBV5-1 to TRBJ1-1; 9 nucleotides align to TRBD1. The length of the CDR3 is 16 residues. Trimming at V came to 4 bases and at J to 1 base, leaving 8 bases not matched to a gene. Germline assignment: CDR1 SGHRS and CDR2 YFSETQ. CDR3 DNA sequence: TGCGCCAGCAGCGCCGGGACAGGGTTATGGAACACTGAAGCTTTCTTT. Amino acid sequence: CASSAGTGLWNTEAFF.

The chain uses TRBV19 and TRBJ1-5; a weak D match, TRBD1 (6 bases). Germline V gene data show CDR1 as LNHDA and CDR2 as SQIVND (reference sequence). This CDR3 has 18 residues. V was trimmed by 6 bases and J by 0 bases, leaving 21 bases between them. CDR3 in amino acids: CASSLSSGTPYSNQPQHF. The CDR3 DNA sequence: TGTGCCAGTAGCTTATCAAGCGGGACACCTTATAGCAATCAGCCCCAGCATTTT.

The DNA of the CDR3 is TGCGCCAGCAGCTCCCAGTTTGCAACTAATGAAAAACTGTTTTTT. Amino acid sequence: CASSSQFATNEKLFF. The genes are TRBV5-1 and TRBJ1-4; D gene unclear. V was pared by 3 bases and J by 0 bases, with 9 bases between. Germline CDR1 SGHRS, CDR2 YFSETQ. CDR3 length: 15 amino acids.